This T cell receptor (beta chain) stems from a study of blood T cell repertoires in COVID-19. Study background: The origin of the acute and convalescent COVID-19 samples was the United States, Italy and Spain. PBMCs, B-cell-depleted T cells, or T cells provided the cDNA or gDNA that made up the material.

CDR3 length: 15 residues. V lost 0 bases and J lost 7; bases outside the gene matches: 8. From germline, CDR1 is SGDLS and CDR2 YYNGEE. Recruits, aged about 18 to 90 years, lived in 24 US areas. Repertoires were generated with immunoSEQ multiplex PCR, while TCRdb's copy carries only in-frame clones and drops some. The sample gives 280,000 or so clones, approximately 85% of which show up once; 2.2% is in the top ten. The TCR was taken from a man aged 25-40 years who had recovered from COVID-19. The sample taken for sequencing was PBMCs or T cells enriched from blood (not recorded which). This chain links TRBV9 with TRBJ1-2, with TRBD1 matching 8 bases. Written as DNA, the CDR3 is TGTGCCAGCAGCGTAGGGGCAGGGGGCGCGGCTGGCTACACCTTC. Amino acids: CASSVGAGGAAGYTF.